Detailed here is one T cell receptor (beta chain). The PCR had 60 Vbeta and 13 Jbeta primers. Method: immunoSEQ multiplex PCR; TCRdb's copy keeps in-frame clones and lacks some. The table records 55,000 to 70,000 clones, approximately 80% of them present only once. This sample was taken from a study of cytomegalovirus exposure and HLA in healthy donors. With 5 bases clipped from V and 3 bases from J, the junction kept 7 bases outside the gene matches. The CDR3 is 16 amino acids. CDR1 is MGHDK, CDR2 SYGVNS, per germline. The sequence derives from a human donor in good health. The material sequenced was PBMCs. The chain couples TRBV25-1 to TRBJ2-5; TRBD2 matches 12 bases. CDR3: CASSILRLAGEETQYF. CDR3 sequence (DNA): TGTGCCAGCAGTATTCTACGACTAGCGGGAGAAGAGACCCAGTACTTC.